The 20 T cell receptor beta chains below were found in one sample sequenced in a study of immune evolution from preneoplasia to lung adenocarcinoma. Profiled with immunoSEQ multiplex PCR; TCRdb holds only in-frame clones, not every one. The sample includes 8,000 or so clones, around four fifths seen only once; the top ten take about a tenth. Sequenced: FFPE minimally invasive lung adenocarcinoma tissue. These receptors all stem from a donor at least 70 years old with lung adenocarcinoma.

The chain is built from TRBV9 and TRBJ1-5, with 7 bases identical to TRBD1. This CDR3 region has 14 residues. CDR1 and CDR2 from the germline V gene are SGDLS and YYNGEE. V lost 3 bases and J lost 3; bases outside the gene matches: 3. The CDR3 region has the DNA TGTGCCAGCAGCGCTGGACAGGTCAATCAGCCCCAGCATTTT. Its protein is CASSAGQVNQPQHF.

The chain couples TRBV6-1 to TRBJ2-7; 7 bases align to TRBD2. J gave up 1 base and V 5 bases, and 5 bases lay outside the gene matches. This CDR3 is 14 amino acids long. Germline V gives CDR1 MNHNS, CDR2 SASEGT. This CDR3 is CASSKGLSSYEQYF. CDR3 bases: TGTGCCAGCAGTAAGGGACTATCGTCCTACGAGCAGTACTTC.

In its sample, this clone ranks as medium-sized. The chain employs TRBV21-1 and TRBJ2-7. TRBV21-1 is labeled a pseudogene. The CDR3 is 13 residues long. For the CDR3, the DNA is TGTGCCAGCACCCGTCAGGGAGACTACGAGCAGTACTTC. This codes for CASTRQGDYEQYF.

The rearrangement links TRBV19 to TRBJ2-2, with 7 bases fitting TRBD2. Germline loops: CDR1 LNHDA, CDR2 SQIVND (reference sequence). This CDR3 contains 16 residues. Losses at the gene ends were 3 bases for V and 2 bases for J; bases not matched to a gene: 6. The CDR3 region has the DNA TGTGCCAGTAGTATTGTGGCTAGCGGTAACACCGGGGAGCTGTTTTTT. This codes for CASSIVASGNTGELFF.

The sample holds a few counts of this clone. The chain couples TRBV19 to TRBJ2-1; 9 bases match TRBD2. V shed 3 bases, J shed 4 bases, and the junction held 4 bases outside the gene matches. Germline V gene sequence: CDR1 LNHDA, CDR2 SQIVND (reference sequence). The CDR3 runs to 15 residues. CDR3 DNA sequence: TGTGCCAGTAGTATTGCGGCGGGAGGGTACAATGAGCAGTTCTTC. Translated, it gives CASSIAAGGYNEQFF.

This clone was observed a few times. This rearrangement joins TRBV6-1 to TRBJ1-4; 10 positions match TRBD1. V shed 3 bases and J 10 bases; nucleotides not matched to a gene: 11. The CDR3 is made up of 16 amino acids. Germline V lookup: CDR1 MNHNS, CDR2 SASEGT. CDR3 region: CASSEGQGRRRGKLFF. In DNA, the CDR3 is TGTGCCAGCAGTGAGGGACAGGGGCGTCGTAGAGGAAAACTGTTTTTT.

This chain links TRBV5-1 with TRBJ2-7; TRBD1 might be the D (6 bases). V lost 4 bases and J lost 3, with 8 bases in between. The V gene's germline CDR1 is SGHRS and CDR2 YFSETQ. There are 12 residues in the CDR3. The CDR3 DNA reads TGCGCCAGCAGCAAGGACAGCTACGAGCAGTACTTC. Residues: CASSKDSYEQYF.

This sequence joins TRBV2 and TRBJ2-3; 10 positions agree with TRBD2. Trimming at V came to 6 bases and at J to 1 base, leaving 1 base not matched to a gene. CDR1 SNHLY and CDR2 FYNNEI come from the germline V gene. The CDR3 runs 14 residues. The CDR3 DNA reads as TGTGCCAGCAGGGGGACTAGCGGCACAGATACGCAGTATTTT. Protein product: CASRGTSGTDTQYF.

The genes are TRBV6-1 and TRBJ1-2, with a weak D call TRBD1 (6 bases). In germline, CDR1 is MNHNS, CDR2 SASEGT. The V end was cut by 6 bases, the J end by 4 bases, with 12 bases between. This CDR3 spans 13 amino acids. CDR3 amino acids: CASSLDSLYGYTF. Here the CDR3 DNA reads TGTGCCAGCAGCCTGGACAGCCTCTATGGCTACACCTTC.

The rearrangement links TRBV7-9 to TRBJ1-2; no firm D call. V was pared by 1 base and J by 3 bases, with 12 bases between. The germline gives CDR1 SEHNR, CDR2 FQNEAQ (reference sequence). The CDR3 has 15 amino acids. CDR3: CASSLEGPSDYGYTF. The DNA for the CDR3 is TGTGCCAGCAGCTTAGAGGGCCCATCGGACTATGGCTACACCTTC.

The chain employs TRBV19 and TRBJ2-1; D unresolved. The V gene's germline CDR1 is LNHDA and CDR2 SQIVND (reference sequence). The CDR3 has 11 amino acids. V was shortened by 5 bases and J by 8 bases, with 7 bases between the two germline ends. CDR3 protein: CASSQLDEQFF. The CDR3 region has the DNA TGTGCCAGTAGTCAATTAGATGAGCAGTTCTTC.

The chain joins TRBV28 to TRBJ2-7, with D possibly TRBD1 on 5 matching bases. The CDR3 spans 14 residues. Germline values: CDR1 MDHEN, CDR2 SYDVKM. V shed 7 bases and J shed 7 bases, with 20 bases lying between them. The CDR3 coding sequence is TGTGCCAGCACCATGCCACAGGAATCGAGAGAGCAGTACTTC. Its translation: CASTMPQESREQYF.

This clone was counted a few times. V gene TRBV6-5 combines with J gene TRBJ2-3, with D unclear. The germline CDR1 and CDR2 sequences are MNHEY and SVGAGI. The CDR3 has 15 residues. V was trimmed by 0 bases and J by 2 bases, leaving 9 bases between them. CDR3 sequence: CASSYSGRNTDTQYF. The CDR3 nucleotides read TGTGCCAGCAGTTACTCTGGCAGGAACACAGATACGCAGTATTTT.

The chain uses TRBV6-5 and TRBJ2-5; TRBD2 matches at 7 bases. This CDR3 comprises 15 residues. CDR1 is MNHEY, CDR2 SVGAGI, per germline. V trimming: 0 bases; J trimming: 5 bases; junction bases outside the gene matches: 6. CDR3 sequence: CASSYSTGGSETQYF. CDR3 DNA: TGTGCCAGCAGTTACTCGACCGGCGGGAGTGAGACCCAGTACTTC.

J is TRBJ2-7 and V is TRBV20-1; no firm D call. Germline V gene data show CDR1 as DFQATT and CDR2 as SNEGSKA (reference sequence). The CDR3 length is 11 residues. Trimming left V 3 bases short and J 2 bases short, with 5 bases between. For the CDR3, the DNA is TGCAGTGCTAGCGGCACCTACGAGCAGTACTTC. Translating it yields CSASGTYEQYF.

The chain uses TRBV7-9 and TRBJ2-7; D is possibly TRBD2 (5 bases). The CDR3 has 12 residues. Trimming removed 5 bases at V and 3 bases at J, with 8 bases between. CDR1 and CDR2 from the germline V gene are SEHNR and FQNEAQ (reference sequence). CDR3 amino acids: CASSQDFYEQYF. The CDR3 bases are TGTGCCAGCAGCCAGGACTTCTACGAGCAGTACTTC. The full variable domain, completed using reference TRBV7-9 and TRBJ2-7, is DTGVSQNPRHKITKRGQNVTFRCDPISEHNRLYWYRQTLGQGPEFLTYFQNEAQLEKSRLLSDRFSAERPKGSFSTLEIQRTEQGDSAMYLCASSQDFYEQYFGPGTRLTVT.

The chain combines TRBV7-9 with TRBJ1-1; possible D gene TRBD1, 5 bases. Trimming took off 7 bases at V and 0 bases at J, with 12 bases between the two ends. This CDR3 is 14 amino acids long. The germline CDR1 and CDR2 sequences are SEHNR and FQNEAQ (reference sequence). CDR3 nucleotides: TGTGCCAGCATCAAGGGCAGGGTGAACACTGAAGCTTTCTTT. Translating it yields CASIKGRVNTEAFF.

The genes are TRBV6-1 and TRBJ2-7; the D gene is possibly TRBD2 (6 bases). CDR1 and CDR2 from the germline V gene are MNHNS and SASEGT. The V gene lost 0 bases and the J gene lost 3 bases, with 15 bases spanning the gap. This CDR3 is built from 16 residues. The CDR3 DNA reads TGTGCCAGCAGTGAAGCGTGGAGGGTCCGGGTCTACGAGCAGTACTTC. It encodes CASSEAWRVRVYEQYF.

The V gene is TRBV7-9, the J gene TRBJ2-2; possibly TRBD1 for D (6 bases). V lost 3 bases to trimming and J lost 9 bases, with 14 bases between them. The CDR3 spans 14 residues. Germline CDR1 SEHNR, CDR2 FQNEAQ (reference sequence). The CDR3 loop is CASSFGDMARELFF. As DNA, the CDR3 is TGTGCCAGCAGCTTTGGGGACATGGCTAGGGAGCTGTTTTTT. The full variable domain, in which reference TRBV7-9 and TRBJ2-2 provide the parts outside the CDR3, is DTGVSQNPRHKITKRGQNVTFRCDPISEHNRLYWYRQTLGQGPEFLTYFQNEAQLEKSRLLSDRFSAERPKGSFSTLEIQRTEQGDSAMYLCASSFGDMARELFFGEGSRLTVL.

The chain has TRBV6-1 and TRBJ2-1; D gene ambiguous. The V and J ends lost 0 bases and 8 bases respectively, with 8 bases between them. There are 13 residues in the CDR3. Germline CDR1 and CDR2: MNHNS and SASEGT. CDR3 protein: CASSEAPGYEQFF. The CDR3 bases are TGTGCCAGCAGTGAAGCGCCGGGTTATGAGCAGTTCTTC.